The source of this T cell receptor beta chain is a study of OX40 agonist ivuxolimab in advanced cancers. Overall study context: Of mixed ages from about 20 to 80 and averaging roughly 66 years, the group was 65% to 85% male. General observations from the study: The CD4+ and CD8+ T cells in the blood had expanded clonally by week 6 at 0.1 to 3.0 mg/kg. The study did not work out the antigen specificity of the expanded peripheral T cells.

Individuals having autoimmune disease history or systemic immunosuppression were not enrolled. Profiled with immunoSEQ multiplex PCR; TCRdb holds only in-frame clones, not every one. There are tens of thousands of clones in the sample; about 83% occur only once, and around 15% lies in the top ten. To note about this clone: Antigen specificity is unknown.

This receptor was obtained from an adult with an advanced solid tumor such as melanoma, head and neck, liver or kidney cancer. Sample: CD4+ or CD8+ T cells sorted from blood, taken in a trial of the OX40 agonist ivuxolimab.

The DNA for the CDR3 is TGTGCCAGCAGCGCAGGGTACGGTTATGATGAAAAACTGTTTTTT. Protein product: CASSAGYGYDEKLFF. J is TRBJ1-4 and V is TRBV6-6, with D maybe TRBD1 (5 bases). The CDR3 has 15 residues. Deletions cut 6 bases from V and 6 bases from J, with 17 bases between. CDR1 MNHNY and CDR2 SVGAGI come from the germline V gene (reference sequence).